A single sample gave rise to the 25 T cell receptor beta chains below, sequenced in a study of blood T cell repertoires in COVID-19. Repertoires were generated with immunoSEQ multiplex PCR, while TCRdb's copy carries only in-frame clones and drops some. The repertoire includes around 24,000 clones, 89% of them detected once, and around 30% sits in the top ten. Sample: peripheral blood. These TCRs come from a woman in her sixties or seventies with active COVID-19.

This clone was counted once. J is TRBJ2-7 and V is TRBV12-5, with 7 positions matching TRBD2. This CDR3 has 12 amino acids. Germline CDR1 and CDR2: LGHNT and FRNRAP. CDR3 nucleotide sequence: TGTGCATCTAGCGGTAGCTCCTACGAGCAGTACTTC. Residues: CASSGSSYEQYF. The full variable domain, rest sourced from reference TRBV12-5 and TRBJ2-7, is DARVTQTPRHKVTEMGQEVTMRCQPILGHNTVFWYRQTMMQGLELLAYFRNRAPLDDSGMPKDRFSAEMPDATLATLKIQPSEPRDSAVYFCASSGSSYEQYFGPGTRLTVT.

This clone occurred once. This chain uses TRBV6-5 with TRBJ1-1, with 8 bases fitting TRBD1. The CDR3 is 14 amino acids. With 5 bases clipped from V and 3 bases from J, the junction kept 5 bases outside the gene matches. Germline CDR1 and CDR2: MNHEY and SVGAGI. This CDR3 is CASSPTGDHTEAFF. CDR3 DNA sequence: TGTGCCAGCAGTCCGACAGGGGATCACACTGAAGCTTTCTTT.

The V and J genes are TRBV19 and TRBJ2-3; 7 nucleotides match TRBD1. The germline V gene encodes CDR1 LNHDA and CDR2 SQIVND (reference sequence). J gave up 3 bases and V 4 bases, and 4 bases lay outside the gene matches. The CDR3 sequence is 14 residues long. DNA for the CDR3: TGTGCCAGTAGTACAGGACAGGAAACAGATACGCAGTATTTT. Its translation: CASSTGQETDTQYF.

V gene TRBV12-3 or TRBV12-4 combines with J gene TRBJ2-7; the D gene is possibly TRBD1 (6 bases). The germline V and J ends were trimmed by 5 bases and 5 bases, with 13 bases remaining between them. The CDR3 is made up of 13 amino acids. CDR3 region: CASSVLQGHEQYF. In DNA, the CDR3 is TGTGCCAGCAGTGTATTACAGGGCCACGAGCAGTACTTC.

This sequence joins TRBV5-6 and TRBJ1-2, with TRBD1 identical over 8 bases. Losses at the gene ends were 2 bases for V and 1 base for J; bases not matched to a gene: 7. Looked up from germline, CDR1 is SGHDT and CDR2 is YYEEEE. The CDR3 totals 16 residues. In DNA form, the CDR3 reads TGTGCCAGCAGCTTCGCCCTACAGGGGGTTAACTATGGCTACACCTTC. This gives the protein CASSFALQGVNYGYTF.

The gene calls are TRBV5-1 and TRBJ1-6; D not resolved. From germline, CDR1 is SGHRS and CDR2 YFSETQ. This CDR3 is built from 16 residues. Deletions cut 1 base from V and 0 bases from J, with 8 bases between. Here the CDR3 reads CASSLNSGSYNSPLHF. The CDR3 DNA is TGCGCCAGCAGCTTGAATTCCGGCTCCTATAATTCACCCCTCCACTTT. The variable domain in full, completed from reference TRBV5-1 and TRBJ1-6, reads KAGVTQTPRYLIKTRGQQVTLSCSPISGHRSVSWYQQTPGQGLQFLFEYFSETQRNKGNFPGRFSGRQFSNSRSEMNVSTLELGDSALYLCASSLNSGSYNSPLHFGNGTRLTVT.

CDR3 residues: CSVARDIREKLFF. As DNA, the CDR3 is TGCAGCGTTGCCCGCGACATAAGGGAAAAACTGTTTTTT. The chain is built from TRBV29-1 and TRBJ1-4; D uncertain. This CDR3 spans 13 amino acids. Germline V gives CDR1 SQVTM, CDR2 ANQGSEA. V was cut by 4 bases and J by 8 bases, with 14 bases left in between.

The J gene is TRBJ2-7, the V gene TRBV15, with D tentatively TRBD1 (5 bases). The germline CDR1 and CDR2 sequences are LNHNV and YYDKDF (reference sequence). The CDR3 runs 15 residues. V shed 0 bases and J shed 3 bases, with 12 bases lying between them. The CDR3 here is CATSRDLGVGYEQYF. CDR3 nucleotide sequence: TGTGCCACCAGCAGAGATCTAGGGGTTGGCTACGAGCAGTACTTC.

V and J are TRBV7-9 and TRBJ2-7; D is unresolved. Trimming left V 1 base short and J 2 bases short, with 9 bases between. This CDR3 spans 14 amino acids. Germline CDR1 is SEHNR and CDR2 is FQNEAQ (reference sequence). CDR3 amino acids: CASSLVVRPYEQYF. CDR3 sequence (DNA): TGTGCCAGCAGCTTAGTTGTCAGGCCCTACGAGCAGTACTTC.

The genes are TRBV28 and TRBJ1-4; TRBD1 aligns across 8 bases. J gave up 7 bases and V 1 base, and 8 bases lay outside the gene matches. The CDR3 is 16 amino acids. CDR1 and CDR2 (germline): MDHEN, SYDVKM. The CDR3 protein is CASSLLKGDRGEKLFF. In DNA, the CDR3 is TGTGCCAGCAGTTTATTGAAGGGAGACAGGGGTGAAAAACTGTTTTTT.

The chain uses TRBV12-3 or TRBV12-4 and TRBJ1-1; D is perhaps TRBD1 (5 bases). CDR3 length: 12 residues. Trimming shortened V by 5 bases and J by 10 bases, and 14 bases separated the two germline ends. CDR3 sequence reads: CASSAPGIRAFF. CDR3 DNA: TGTGCCAGCAGTGCACCAGGGATTCGAGCTTTCTTT.

The CDR3 DNA follows: TGTGCCAGCCGGGGTTACTCCTACAATGAGCAGTTCTTC. It encodes CASRGYSYNEQFF. The chain couples TRBV2 to TRBJ2-1; perhaps TRBD2 as D (5 bases). Germline V gives CDR1 SNHLY, CDR2 FYNNEI. Trimming pared 8 bases from V and 0 bases from J, leaving 8 bases between. The CDR3 has 13 amino acids.

This chain connects TRBV5-4 to TRBJ1-6; a weak D match, TRBD1 (6 bases). CDR3 length: 15 residues. Trimming shortened V by 1 base and J by 9 bases, and 14 bases separated the two germline ends. Germline V CDR1 and CDR2: SGHNT, YYREEE (reference sequence). For the CDR3, the DNA is TGTGCCAGCAGCTTGAGTGGGCAGGGGAGTTCACCCCTCCACTTT. This sequence encodes CASSLSGQGSSPLHF.

This chain joins TRBV5-5 and TRBJ2-3; 9 nucleotides align to TRBD1. This CDR3 has 14 residues. Germline V CDR1 and CDR2: SGHKS, YYEKEE (reference sequence). V dropped 5 bases and J dropped 4; count of bases not matched to a gene: 5. CDR3 DNA sequence: TGTGCCAGCAGAATACAGGGGGCCGCAGATACGCAGTATTTT. This gives the protein CASRIQGAADTQYF.

V gene TRBV7-3 combines with J gene TRBJ2-2; TRBD2 aligns across 10 bases. The CDR3 runs 16 residues. From germline, CDR1 is SGHTA and CDR2 FQGTGA. V shed 2 bases, J shed 3 bases, and the junction held 3 bases outside the gene matches. CDR3 sequence (DNA): TGTGCCAGCAGCTTAGGGCTAGCGGGGGACACCGGGGAGCTGTTTTTT. Translated: CASSLGLAGDTGELFF.

Written as DNA, the CDR3 is TGTGCCAGCAGCCCGGGCGGGACGAACACCGGGGAGCTGTTTTTT. It yields the protein CASSPGGTNTGELFF. The chain carries TRBV3-1 (or the pseudogene TRBV3-2) and TRBJ2-2; D is possibly TRBD2 (6 bases). V lost 4 bases to trimming and J lost 0 bases, with 9 bases between them. This CDR3 contains 15 residues. In germline, CDR1 is LGHDT, CDR2 YNNKEL (reference sequence).

The chain employs TRBV15 and TRBJ2-6; TRBD2 is a possible D gene (6 bases). The CDR3 is made up of 16 amino acids. Germline loops: CDR1 LNHNV, CDR2 YYDKDF (reference sequence). With 5 bases removed from V and 2 bases from J, the gap between germline ends came to 13 bases. CDR3 region: CATSGDLSAGANVLTF. The DNA for the CDR3 is TGTGCCACCAGCGGGGACTTGTCGGCTGGGGCCAACGTCCTGACTTTC.

The chain uses TRBV28 and TRBJ2-7; TRBD1 agrees at 9 bases. The germline V gene has CDR1 MDHEN and CDR2 SYDVKM. The junction had 8 bases not matched to a gene; V was cut back by 6 bases and J by 2 bases. The CDR3 has 15 amino acids. The CDR3 sequence is CASRSAGTGTYEQYF. The CDR3 nucleotides read TGTGCCAGCAGATCGGCCGGGACAGGGACCTACGAGCAGTACTTC.

The rearrangement uses TRBV9 and TRBJ2-3, with TRBD2 matching over 13 bases. CDR3 length equals 18 residues. Germline V CDR1 and CDR2: SGDLS, YYNGEE. V shed 3 bases and J 0 bases; nucleotides not matched to a gene: 7. As DNA, the CDR3 is TGTGCCAGCAGCGAAGGACTAGCGGGGGCTTCTAGCACAGATACGCAGTATTTT. The encoded protein is CASSEGLAGASSTDTQYF.

The chain employs TRBV19 and TRBJ2-3; perhaps TRBD1 as D (6 bases). Trimming cost V 3 bases and J 2 bases, with 12 bases left between them. The CDR3 runs to 15 residues. The germline gives CDR1 LNHDA, CDR2 SQIVND (reference sequence). CDR3 nucleotides: TGTGCCAGTAGTATTCCGGGACACCTCACAGATACGCAGTATTTT. Translated: CASSIPGHLTDTQYF.

The rearrangement uses TRBV2 and TRBJ2-5, with 13 bases identical to TRBD2. CDR1 SNHLY and CDR2 FYNNEI come from the germline V gene. The length of the CDR3 is 16 residues. Trimming cost V 5 bases and J 4 bases; bases outside gene matches: 7. In nucleotides, the CDR3 is TGTGCCAGCAGTACGGGGCGGACTAGCGGGGGAGAGACCCAGTACTTC. Translating it yields CASSTGRTSGGETQYF.

The chain couples TRBV21-1 to TRBJ2-7; the table's D call of TRBD1 was not tested on the DNA. TRBV21-1 is designated a pseudogene. This CDR3 comprises 17 residues. Written as DNA, the CDR3 is TGTGCCAGCAGTTACAGTGGACAGGGGGCGTATGAAGGCGAGCAGTACTTC. Amino acid sequence: CASSYSGQGAYEGEQYF.

The chain is built from TRBV7-2 and TRBJ1-5; 9 bases are shared with TRBD1. CDR3 length: 15 amino acids. The V gene end was trimmed by 7 bases and the J gene end by 6 bases; junction bases not matched to a gene: 10. In germline, CDR1 is SGHTA, CDR2 FQGNSA. CDR3 amino acids: CASTTGTGKGQPQHF. CDR3 nucleotide sequence: TGTGCCAGCACCACCGGGACAGGGAAAGGTCAGCCCCAGCATTTT. Full variable domain (missing parts from reference TRBV7-2 and TRBJ1-5): GAGVSQSPSNKVTEKGKDVELRCDPISGHTALYWYRQSLGQGLEFLIYFQGNSAPDKSGLPSDRFSAERTGGSVSTLTIQRTQQEDSAVYLCASTTGTGKGQPQHFGDGTRLSIL.

The V gene is TRBV5-1, the J gene TRBJ2-1; the D gene is possibly TRBD1 (6 bases). Trimming pared 0 bases from V and 5 bases from J, leaving 12 bases between. The CDR3 runs 15 residues. Germline assignment: CDR1 SGHRS and CDR2 YFSETQ. The CDR3: CASSLGRRGDNEQFF. CDR3 bases: TGCGCCAGCAGCTTGGGGCGCAGGGGCGACAATGAGCAGTTCTTC.

The rearrangement links TRBV5-1 to TRBJ1-2; possible D gene TRBD1, 5 bases. Trimming cost V 0 bases and J 2 bases, with 8 bases left between them. CDR3 length: 14 residues. Germline-derived CDR1 and CDR2 are SGHRS and YFSETQ. CDR3 nucleotides: TGCGCCAGCAGCTTGGAAACAGGCAACTATGGCTACACCTTC. Its protein product is CASSLETGNYGYTF.